This T cell receptor (beta chain) was recovered during a study of high-grade serous ovarian cancer treatment subgroups. The wider study: On average, approximately 15,000 reads and about 6,800 unique TCR beta rearrangements were obtained per sample.

The table came from immunoSEQ multiplex PCR; TCRdb's copy has only in-frame clones and leaves some out. The sample consists of 8,800 or so clones, about two thirds of them appearing once. Tumor tissue was taken before any definitive surgery or chemotherapy was given. Germline values: CDR1 SGHTA, CDR2 FQGNSA. This CDR3 has 15 residues. With 5 bases clipped from V and 4 bases from J, the junction kept 4 bases outside the gene matches. Overall study findings and caveats: Higher neoantigen levels went with greater TCR clonal relatedness. Tumors within one patient showed repertoire similarity of roughly 0.1 to 0.8.

As to this clone: What it binds is not known.

The chain is built from TRBV7-2 and TRBJ2-7, with 14 nucleotides matching TRBD2. The TCR comes from a human donor with high-grade serous ovarian cancer. The sequenced sample was tumor tissue. The CDR3 region is CASSLTSGRAYEQYF. The CDR3 region has the DNA TGTGCCAGCAGCCTGACTAGCGGGAGGGCGTACGAGCAGTACTTC.